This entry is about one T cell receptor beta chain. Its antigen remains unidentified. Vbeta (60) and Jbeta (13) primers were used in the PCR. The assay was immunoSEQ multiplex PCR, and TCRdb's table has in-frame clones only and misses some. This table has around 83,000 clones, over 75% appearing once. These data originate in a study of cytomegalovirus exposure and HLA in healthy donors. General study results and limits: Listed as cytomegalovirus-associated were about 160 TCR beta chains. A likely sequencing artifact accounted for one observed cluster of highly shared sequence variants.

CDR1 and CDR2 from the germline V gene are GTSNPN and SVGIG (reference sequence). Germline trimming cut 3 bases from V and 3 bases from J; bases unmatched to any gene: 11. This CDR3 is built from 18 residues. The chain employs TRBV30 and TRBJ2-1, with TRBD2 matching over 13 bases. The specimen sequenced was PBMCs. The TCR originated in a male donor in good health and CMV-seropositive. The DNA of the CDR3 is TGTGCCTGGAGAAATACCGGGACTAGCGGGGAGAACTACAATGAGCAGTTCTTC. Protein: CAWRNTGTSGENYNEQFF.